This T cell receptor (beta chain) was retrieved from a study of blood T cells in healthy people across ages. Looked up from germline, CDR1 is DFQATT and CDR2 is SNEGSKA (reference sequence). The CDR3 has 11 amino acids. Then a second PCR, running about 6 to 12 cycles, was carried out with a sample-barcoded 5' primer and a J-beta primer mix. TCRdb reprocessed the 5' RACE reads with MiXCR, giving one entry per CDR3 protein. The table includes about 1.7 million distinct CDR3 sequences, roughly 30% detected once. Worth noting for this clonotype: At one boundary the junction diverges from the germline segment, which might be a read error.

The receptor comes from a woman aged 25 to 45 in good health. The sample consisted of blood. The chain carries TRBV20-1 and TRBJ2-5, with D perhaps TRBD2 (5 bases). The CDR3 nucleotides are TGCAGTACTAGAGATGGAGAGACCCAGTACTTC. Translating gives CSTRDGETQYF.